This is a list of T cell receptor beta chains from one sample in a study of T cells in Graves' hyperthyroidism and ophthalmopathy. In TCRdb, the multiplex PCR reads were re-called with MiXCR into one record per CDR3 protein. The data hold hundreds of thousands of distinct CDR3 sequences, with 13% to 15% observed a single time. What was sequenced was blood. Source of these receptors: a woman in her late teens or twenties with Graves' hyperthyroidism. The CDR3 runs from the conserved cysteine through the conserved F or W. A D gene is named only where the DNA matches it firmly. Clone size is given for some rows only: seen once, a few or many times, or a class if the clone is expanded.

j_call: TRBJ1-5
v_call: TRBV12-3/TRBV12-4
clone_size: -
d_call: -
cdr3_nt: TGTGCCAGCAGCCCCCAAAATCGGAGGCCCCAGCATTTT
cdr3_aa: CASSPQNRRPQHF

j_call: TRBJ2-7
v_call: TRBV7-3
clone_size: -
d_call: -
cdr3_nt: TGTGCCAGCAGCACTAGCAGCGGTTACGAGCAGTACTTC
cdr3_aa: CASSTSSGYEQYF

j_call: TRBJ2-1
v_call: TRBV7-9
clone_size: few
d_call: TRBD2
cdr3_nt: TGTGCCAGCAGCTTAGTACAACTAGCGGGAGCTACCTATTTCTTC
cdr3_aa: CASSLVQLAGATYFF

j_call: TRBJ1-6
v_call: TRBV4-1
clone_size: -
d_call: TRBD1
cdr3_nt: TGCGCCAGCAGCCCCGACAGGGCCTTCTATAATTCACCCCTCCACTTT
cdr3_aa: CASSPDRAFYNSPLHF

j_call: TRBJ1-1
v_call: TRBV19
clone_size: -
d_call: -
cdr3_nt: TGTGCCAGTAGTCCGCGGGGATACTTGAACACTGAAGCTTTCTTT
cdr3_aa: CASSPRGYLNTEAFF

j_call: TRBJ2-3
v_call: TRBV2
clone_size: many
d_call: TRBD1
cdr3_nt: TGTGCCACCCGACAGACAGGGGCCCTCACAGATACGCAGTATTTT
cdr3_aa: CATRQTGALTDTQYF

j_call: TRBJ2-3
v_call: TRBV18
clone_size: few
d_call: TRBD2
cdr3_nt: TGTGCCAGCTCACTCACCCTAGCGGAGGCCACAGATACGCAGTATTTT
cdr3_aa: CASSLTLAEATDTQYF

j_call: TRBJ2-1
v_call: TRBV7-9
clone_size: -
d_call: -
cdr3_nt: TGTGCCAGCAGCTCCTTTACCCCCTACAATGAGCAGTTCTTC
cdr3_aa: CASSSFTPYNEQFF

j_call: TRBJ1-2
v_call: TRBV28
clone_size: -
d_call: -
cdr3_nt: TGTGCCAGCAGTTTTTTGGGGGGCTTCGCCTATGGCTACACCTTC
cdr3_aa: CASSFLGGFAYGYTF

j_call: TRBJ2-5
v_call: TRBV6-5
clone_size: -
d_call: TRBD1
cdr3_nt: TGTGCCAGCAGCCTACGGGGACAGGGGCCCGCGGAGACCCAGTACTTC
cdr3_aa: CASSLRGQGPAETQYF

j_call: TRBJ2-5
v_call: TRBV20-1
clone_size: few
d_call: TRBD2
cdr3_nt: TGCAGTGCTAGGGCATTGGGACTAGGAGAGACCCAGTACTTC
cdr3_aa: CSARALGLGETQYF

j_call: TRBJ2-3
v_call: TRBV7-9
clone_size: few
d_call: TRBD2
cdr3_nt: TGTGCCAGCAGCATTTCATCGGGACTAGCGGGAGCCGTTTCAGATACGCAGTATTTT
cdr3_aa: CASSISSGLAGAVSDTQYF

j_call: TRBJ2-3
v_call: TRBV10-3
clone_size: few
d_call: -
cdr3_nt: TGTGCCATCAGAAGCGACACAGTGGCGGATACGCAGTATTTT
cdr3_aa: CAIRSDTVADTQYF

j_call: TRBJ2-3
v_call: TRBV10-1
clone_size: few
d_call: -
cdr3_nt: TGCGCCAGCAGTGACCCGAACACAGATACGCAGTATTTT
cdr3_aa: CASSDPNTDTQYF

j_call: TRBJ2-1
v_call: TRBV3-1
clone_size: -
d_call: -
cdr3_nt: TGTGCCAGCAGCCGACTCCTCAGCTCCTACAATGAGCAGTTCTTC
cdr3_aa: CASSRLLSSYNEQFF

j_call: TRBJ2-5
v_call: TRBV27
clone_size: few
d_call: TRBD2
cdr3_nt: TGTGCCAGCAGTCCCCGACTAGCTCGGGAGACCCAGTACTTC
cdr3_aa: CASSPRLARETQYF

j_call: TRBJ2-1
v_call: TRBV9
clone_size: few
d_call: -
cdr3_nt: TGTGCCAGCAGCGTAGATTTCCCAGCGTCCGACCCCAGCTCCTACAATGAGCAGTTCTTC
cdr3_aa: CASSVDFPASDPSSYNEQFF

j_call: TRBJ1-2
v_call: TRBV6-2/TRBV6-3
clone_size: few
d_call: -
cdr3_nt: TGTGCCAGCAGGTCTACTGACAGATTCTATGGCTACACCTTC
cdr3_aa: CASRSTDRFYGYTF

j_call: TRBJ2-7
v_call: TRBV7-8
clone_size: many
d_call: -
cdr3_nt: TGTGCCAGCAGCCCGCTCTCGCTTGAGCAGTACTTC
cdr3_aa: CASSPLSLEQYF

j_call: TRBJ2-1
v_call: TRBV20-1
clone_size: few
d_call: TRBD2
cdr3_nt: TGCAGTGCTCCCCGGACTAGCGGGTCGGAGCAGTTCTTC
cdr3_aa: CSAPRTSGSEQFF

j_call: TRBJ2-1
v_call: TRBV7-9
clone_size: -
d_call: TRBD2
cdr3_nt: TGTGCCAGCAGCTCCACTTATGTTGCGGGAGGGCCCTACAATGAGCAGTTCTTC
cdr3_aa: CASSSTYVAGGPYNEQFF

j_call: TRBJ2-1
v_call: TRBV6-1
clone_size: -
d_call: TRBD2
cdr3_nt: TGTGCCAGCACCCCGGGTGGCGGAATTGGGCCGGGACTAGCGTCCAATGAGCAGTTCTTC
cdr3_aa: CASTPGGGIGPGLASNEQFF

j_call: TRBJ1-5
v_call: TRBV12-3/TRBV12-4
clone_size: few
d_call: -
cdr3_nt: TGTGCCATAAGCAGGACAGAACGCAATCAGCCCCAGCATTTT
cdr3_aa: CAISRTERNQPQHF

j_call: TRBJ2-3
v_call: TRBV11-3
clone_size: many
d_call: TRBD2
cdr3_nt: TGTGCCAGCAGCAAACTAGCGGGAGGCACAGATACGCAGTATTTT
cdr3_aa: CASSKLAGGTDTQYF

j_call: TRBJ2-1
v_call: TRBV20-1
clone_size: -
d_call: TRBD1
cdr3_nt: TGCAGTGCTAGATCGGGGGGACAGGGGGCGAGTGAGCAGTTCTTC
cdr3_aa: CSARSGGQGASEQFF